The 26 T cell receptor beta chains below were found in one sample sequenced in a study of T cells after yellow fever vaccination. TCRdb reprocessed the 5' RACE reads with MiXCR, giving one entry per CDR3 protein. The repertoire holds under 600,000 distinct CDR3 sequences, with approximately 15% as singletons. Sequences were derived from PBMCs, sampled on the day of the yellow fever booster vaccination. These receptors all stem from a man between 25 and 39 years old who received the YFV17D yellow fever vaccine.

The CDR3 DNA sequence: TGTGCCGCCTCTTCTGGACAGGGGGCTGTGGATACGCAGTATTTT. Protein: CAASSGQGAVDTQYF. This sequence joins TRBV10-3 and TRBJ2-3, with 11 bases fitting TRBD1. The CDR3 spans 15 residues. The germline V gene encodes CDR1 ENHRY and CDR2 SYGVKD. V dropped 11 bases and J dropped 6; count of bases not matched to a gene: 13.

This clonotype has at least ten counts. The chain recombines TRBV10-2 with TRBJ2-2, with unresolved D. Germline values: CDR1 WSHSY, CDR2 SAAADI. The length of the CDR3 is 12 residues. Trimming took 8 bases from V and 6 from J, leaving 10 bases between them. The CDR3 reads CASEHRPGELFF. As DNA, the CDR3 is TGCGCCAGCGAACACCGACCCGGGGAGCTGTTTTTT.

The J gene is TRBJ2-3, the V gene TRBV12-3 or TRBV12-4; 7 nucleotides line up with TRBD1. The trim removed 3 bases at V and 2 bases at J, leaving 8 bases unmatched. The CDR3 is 16 amino acids. In nucleotides, the CDR3 is TGTGCCAGCAGTTTGAGACCGGGACAGCTCACAGATACGCAGTATTTT. It yields the protein CASSLRPGQLTDTQYF.

This clonotype was observed a handful of times. DNA for the CDR3: TGCGCCAGCAGAGCTAGCGGAGGCTACGAGCAGTACTTC. Translation: CASRASGGYEQYF. This chain links TRBV10-2 with TRBJ2-7; 7 bases align to TRBD2. Germline lookup yields CDR1 WSHSY and CDR2 SAAADI. The CDR3 length is 13 residues. J lost 3 bases, V lost 6 bases, and 5 bases had no gene match.

This clonotype has just a few counts. This rearrangement joins TRBV7-8 to TRBJ2-7; D is undetermined. Per germline, CDR1 SGHVS and CDR2 FQNEAQ. This CDR3 is built from 13 residues. V lost 2 bases and J 5 bases, leaving 10 bases between the germline ends. The CDR3 nucleotides are TGTGCCAGCAGCTTATCCAGAGCGAACGAGCAGTACTTC. Protein product: CASSLSRANEQYF.

With regard to this clonotype: Since no conserved phenylalanine or tryptophan closes the CDR3, a read error is the likely cause. Because the CDR3's place on the DNA is in doubt, the DNA is left out and the CDR3 is given as listed by TCRdb. This chain links TRBV29-1 with TRBJ2-7; TRBD2, the D gene given by the table, was not confirmed from the DNA. CDR1 and CDR2 (germline): SQVTM, ANQGSEA. The CDR3 length is 13 residues, termini included. CDR3 residues: CSVWRASALLPYR.

The rearrangement joins TRBV6-1 to TRBJ1-2; D perhaps matches TRBD1 (5 bases). Germline assignment: CDR1 MNHNS and CDR2 SASEGT. Trimming took off 6 bases at V and 1 base at J, with 12 bases between the two ends. The length of the CDR3 is 14 residues. The CDR3 DNA sequence: TGTGCCAGCAGACTACTACAGGATAACTATGGCTACACCTTC. It yields the protein CASRLLQDNYGYTF.

V and J are TRBV20-1 and TRBJ2-1, with 9 bases that match TRBD2. CDR1 DFQATT and CDR2 SNEGSKA come from the germline V gene (reference sequence). This CDR3 is built from 12 residues. Unmatched junction bases numbered 9, after V lost 6 bases and J lost 12 bases. CDR3 in amino acids: CSAASGEKRQFF. The CDR3 coding sequence is TGCAGTGCGGCTAGCGGGGAAAAGCGGCAGTTCTTC.

The V call is TRBV19, the J call TRBJ1-1; no clear D gene. The V and J ends lost 6 bases and 6 bases respectively, with 8 bases between them. Germline CDR1 reads LNHDA; CDR2 reads SQIVND (reference sequence). The CDR3 runs 11 residues. The CDR3 DNA is TGTGCCAGTAGCAATGGGGCTGAAGCTTTCTTT. Translating gives CASSNGAEAFF.

V and J are TRBV7-2 and TRBJ1-6; 9 nucleotides line up with TRBD1. The V gene end was trimmed by 1 base and the J gene end by 7 bases; junction bases not matched to a gene: 5. The CDR3 runs to 16 residues. In germline, CDR1 is SGHTA, CDR2 FQGNSA. This CDR3 reads CASSLGGDRANSPLHF. In DNA, the CDR3 is TGTGCCAGCAGCTTAGGAGGGGACAGGGCCAATTCACCCCTCCACTTT.

This chain connects TRBV6-1 to TRBJ2-1; 7 bases are a match to TRBD2. Germline V CDR1 and CDR2: MNHNS, SASEGT. The CDR3 consists of 13 residues. V lost 9 bases, J lost 7 bases, and 9 bases stayed unmatched. CDR3 in amino acids: CARGGDSGNEQFF. CDR3 sequence (DNA): TGTGCCAGGGGCGGGGATAGCGGGAATGAGCAGTTCTTC.

This chain joins TRBV30 and TRBJ2-7; 11 bases line up with TRBD2. The CDR3 length is 14 residues. Germline V CDR1 and CDR2: GTSNPN, SVGIG (reference sequence). V lost 5 bases, J lost 4 bases, and 7 bases stayed unmatched. The CDR3 coding sequence is TGTGCCTGGCGGGTAGCGGGAGGGGTATACGAGCAGTACTTC. Its translation is CAWRVAGGVYEQYF.

This chain links TRBV12-3 or TRBV12-4 with TRBJ2-2; D unclear. The CDR3 is 15 residues long. V was clipped by 6 bases and J by 6 bases, with 17 bases between them. The CDR3 DNA reads TGTGCCAGCAGCCCTAGTTTTCTCACCGCCGGGGAGCTGTTTTTT. Residues: CASSPSFLTAGELFF.

In its sample, this clonotype was seen many times. V gene TRBV29-1 combines with J gene TRBJ2-1; D is undetermined. The germline V gene encodes CDR1 SQVTM and CDR2 ANQGSEA. The germline V and J ends were trimmed by 7 bases and 5 bases, with 9 bases remaining between them. The CDR3 is 11 residues long. DNA of the CDR3: TGCAGCGGGCGGATCCACAATGAGCAGTTCTTC. It encodes CSGRIHNEQFF.

This clonotype appeared a few times. The chain couples TRBV6-5 to TRBJ2-7; possible D gene TRBD1, 6 bases. The CDR3 loop spans 15 amino acids. Germline-derived CDR1 and CDR2 are MNHEY and SVGAGI. V was shortened by 2 bases and J by 6 bases, with 17 bases between the two germline ends. In DNA, the CDR3 is TGTGCCAGCAGTTACGCACCACAGGGTGGGAGCGAGCAGTACTTC. It yields the protein CASSYAPQGGSEQYF.

The gene calls are TRBV20-1 and TRBJ2-1; D may be TRBD2 (5 bases). V shed 0 bases and J shed 10 bases, with 16 bases lying between them. The CDR3 is 14 amino acids. CDR1 DFQATT and CDR2 SNEGSKA come from the germline V gene (reference sequence). CDR3 protein: CSARDPGLPREQFF. The CDR3 DNA follows: TGCAGTGCTAGAGATCCAGGACTCCCCCGAGAGCAGTTCTTC.

The chain carries TRBV20-1 and TRBJ2-3; a possible D gene is TRBD1 (6 bases). This CDR3 region has 16 residues. V shed 1 base and J shed 3 bases, with 17 bases lying between them. The germline CDR1 and CDR2 sequences are DFQATT and SNEGSKA (reference sequence). CDR3: CSARVNELRGTDTQYF. CDR3 coding DNA: TGCAGTGCTAGAGTGAACGAGTTAAGGGGGACAGATACGCAGTATTTT.

V is TRBV25-1 and J is TRBJ1-2; D is undetermined. The CDR3 contains 13 residues. Trimming pared 7 bases from V and 7 bases from J, leaving 16 bases between. Germline V gene data show CDR1 as MGHDK and CDR2 as SYGVNS. The CDR3 protein is CASKSGVEGGYTF. The CDR3 region has the DNA TGTGCCAGCAAATCCGGGGTTGAGGGTGGCTACACCTTC.

In its sample, this clonotype was seen a few times. V usage is TRBV5-1 and J usage is TRBJ2-5, with a possible D match to TRBD1 (6 bases). Germline CDR1 SGHRS, CDR2 YFSETQ. There are 17 residues in the CDR3. Trimming stripped 2 bases from V and 5 bases from J, with 22 bases between. CDR3 in DNA: TGCGCCAGCAGCTTAACAGGGCTCTCCTATACTAGGGAGACCCAGTACTTC. Its translation is CASSLTGLSYTRETQYF.

Written as DNA, the CDR3 is TGTGCCAGCAGCCCAGTGGCCGTGGCAATTGGGACTCGTTCACCCCTCCACTTT. It codes for CASSPVAVAIGTRSPLHF. The chain recombines TRBV27 with TRBJ1-6; D might be TRBD1 (5 bases). Trimming removed 6 bases from V and 9 bases from J, with 27 bases in between. The CDR3 consists of 18 residues. CDR1 MNHEY and CDR2 SMNVEV come from the germline V gene (reference sequence).

The chain recombines TRBV5-1 with TRBJ1-4; D gene uncertain. The CDR3 totals 15 residues. Germline CDR1 and CDR2: SGHRS and YFSETQ. The V end was cut by 5 bases, the J end by 0 bases, with 11 bases between. The CDR3 sequence: CASRPISATNEKLFF. CDR3 bases: TGCGCCAGCAGGCCCATCTCTGCAACTAATGAAAAACTGTTTTTT. Drawing the rest from reference TRBV5-1 and TRBJ1-4, the complete variable domain is KAGVTQTPRYLIKTRGQQVTLSCSPISGHRSVSWYQQTPGQGLQFLFEYFSETQRNKGNFPGRFSGRQFSNSRSEMNVSTLELGDSALYLCASRPISATNEKLFFGSGTQLSVL.

This clonotype was detected only a few times. The chain couples TRBV30 to TRBJ2-1; TRBD2 matches at 13 bases. CDR1 is GTSNPN, CDR2 SVGIG, per germline (reference sequence). V trimming: 4 bases; J trimming: 4 bases; junction bases outside the gene matches: 4. The CDR3 length is 15 residues. CDR3 protein: CAWTRTSGSYNEQFF. CDR3 in DNA: TGTGCCTGGACAAGGACTAGCGGGAGTTACAATGAGCAGTTCTTC.

This clonotype was seen at least ten times. V usage is TRBV7-2 and J usage is TRBJ2-3; 11 bases line up with TRBD2. The CDR3 loop spans 15 amino acids. V was clipped by 4 bases and J by 3 bases; unmatched bases: 3. The germline CDR1 and CDR2 sequences are SGHTA and FQGNSA. The CDR3: CASSSLAGGTDTQYF. The CDR3 DNA is TGTGCCAGCAGCTCCTTAGCGGGAGGGACAGATACGCAGTATTTT.

This clonotype was seen more than once but under ten times. The chain joins TRBV20-1 to TRBJ2-2; TRBD2 might be the D (5 bases). CDR1 DFQATT and CDR2 SNEGSKA come from the germline V gene (reference sequence). V gave up 0 bases and J gave up 0 bases, with 14 bases separating them. This CDR3 comprises 17 residues. This chain's CDR3 is CSARDVGRGTNTGELFF. CDR3 sequence (DNA): TGCAGTGCTAGAGATGTAGGTCGAGGGACGAACACCGGGGAGCTGTTTTTT.

The chain links TRBV5-1 to TRBJ2-1; D might be TRBD2 (5 bases). The germline gives CDR1 SGHRS, CDR2 YFSETQ. The CDR3 totals 15 residues. Between the trimmed V and J ends, which lost 0 bases and 6 bases, there was a span of 13 bases. The DNA of the CDR3 is TGCGCCAGCAGCTTGGCCGGGGTGCAGGTCAATGAGCAGTTCTTC. Its protein is CASSLAGVQVNEQFF.

This clonotype has more than one count but fewer than ten. This chain joins TRBV11-2 and TRBJ2-1; 9 nucleotides match TRBD2. The CDR3 runs to 15 residues. Per germline, CDR1 SGHAT and CDR2 FQNNGV. V lost 5 bases and J lost 5; bases outside the gene matches: 7. CDR3 sequence reads: CASSPLAGPHNEQFF. In nucleotides, the CDR3 is TGTGCCAGCAGCCCCCTAGCGGGGCCTCACAATGAGCAGTTCTTC. Full variable domain (outside the CDR3, taken from reference TRBV11-2 and TRBJ2-1): EAGVAQSPRYKIIEKRQSVAFWCNPISGHATLYWYQQILGQGPKLLIQFQNNGVVDDSQLPKDRFSAERLKGVDSTLKIQPAKLEDSAVYLCASSPLAGPHNEQFFGPGTRLTVL.